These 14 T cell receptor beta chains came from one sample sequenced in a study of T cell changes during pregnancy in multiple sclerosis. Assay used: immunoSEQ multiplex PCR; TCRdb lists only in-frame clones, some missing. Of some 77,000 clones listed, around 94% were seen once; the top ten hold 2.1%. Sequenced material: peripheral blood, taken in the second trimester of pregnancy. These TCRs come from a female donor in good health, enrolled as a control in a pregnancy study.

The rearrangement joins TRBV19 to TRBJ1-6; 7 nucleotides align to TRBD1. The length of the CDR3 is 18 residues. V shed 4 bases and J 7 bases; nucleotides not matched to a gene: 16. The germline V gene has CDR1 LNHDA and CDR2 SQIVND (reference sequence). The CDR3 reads CASSKESTGLIGNSPLHF. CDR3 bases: TGTGCCAGTAGTAAGGAGTCGACAGGGTTGATCGGGAATTCACCCCTCCACTTT.

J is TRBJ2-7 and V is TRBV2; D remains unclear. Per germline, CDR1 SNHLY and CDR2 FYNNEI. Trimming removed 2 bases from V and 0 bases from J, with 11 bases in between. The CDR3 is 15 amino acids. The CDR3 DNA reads TGTGCCAGCAGTGAATCCCGAGGTTCCTCCTACGAGCAGTACTTC. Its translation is CASSESRGSSYEQYF.

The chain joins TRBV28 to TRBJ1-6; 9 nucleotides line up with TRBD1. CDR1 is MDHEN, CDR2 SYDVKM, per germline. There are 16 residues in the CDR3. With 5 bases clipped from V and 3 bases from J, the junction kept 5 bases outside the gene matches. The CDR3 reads CASSAGTGLYNSPLHF. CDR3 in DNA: TGTGCCAGCAGTGCCGGGACAGGGCTCTATAATTCACCCCTCCACTTT.

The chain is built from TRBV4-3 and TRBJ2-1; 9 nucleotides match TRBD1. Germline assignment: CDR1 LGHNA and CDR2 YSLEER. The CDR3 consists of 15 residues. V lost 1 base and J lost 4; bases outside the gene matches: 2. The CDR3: CASSQGTGEYNEQFF. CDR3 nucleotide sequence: TGCGCCAGCAGCCAAGGGACAGGGGAATACAATGAGCAGTTCTTC.

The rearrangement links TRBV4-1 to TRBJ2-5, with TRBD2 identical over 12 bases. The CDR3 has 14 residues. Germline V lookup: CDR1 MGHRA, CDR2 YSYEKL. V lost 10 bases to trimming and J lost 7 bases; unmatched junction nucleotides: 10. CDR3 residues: CATAALAGGRTQYF. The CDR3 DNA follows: TGCGCCACCGCCGCTCTAGCGGGGGGGCGGACCCAGTACTTC.

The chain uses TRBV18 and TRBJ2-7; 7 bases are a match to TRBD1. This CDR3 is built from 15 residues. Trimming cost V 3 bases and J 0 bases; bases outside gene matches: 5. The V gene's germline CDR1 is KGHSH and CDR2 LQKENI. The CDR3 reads CASSPQRQGSYEQYF. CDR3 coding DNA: TGTGCCAGCTCACCGCAGAGACAGGGCTCCTACGAGCAGTACTTC.

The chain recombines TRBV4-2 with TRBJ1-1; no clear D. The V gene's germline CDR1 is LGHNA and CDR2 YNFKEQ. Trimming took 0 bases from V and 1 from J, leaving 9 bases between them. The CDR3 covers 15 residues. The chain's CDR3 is CASSQDLLGNTEAFF. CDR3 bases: TGTGCCAGCAGCCAAGACCTACTAGGGAACACTGAAGCTTTCTTT.

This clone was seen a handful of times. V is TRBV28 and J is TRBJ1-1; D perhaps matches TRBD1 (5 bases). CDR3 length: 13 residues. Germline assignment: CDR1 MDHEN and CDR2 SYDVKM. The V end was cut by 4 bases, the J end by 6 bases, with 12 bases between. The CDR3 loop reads CASSYQGLPEAFF. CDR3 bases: TGTGCCAGCAGTTATCAGGGTTTACCTGAAGCTTTCTTT.

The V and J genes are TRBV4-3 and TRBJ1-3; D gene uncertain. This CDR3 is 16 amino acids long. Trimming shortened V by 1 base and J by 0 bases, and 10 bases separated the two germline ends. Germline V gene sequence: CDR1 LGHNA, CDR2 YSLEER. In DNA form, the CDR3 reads TGCGCCAGCAGCCAAGGCTCCTATGGCTCTGGAAACACCATATATTTT. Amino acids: CASSQGSYGSGNTIYF.

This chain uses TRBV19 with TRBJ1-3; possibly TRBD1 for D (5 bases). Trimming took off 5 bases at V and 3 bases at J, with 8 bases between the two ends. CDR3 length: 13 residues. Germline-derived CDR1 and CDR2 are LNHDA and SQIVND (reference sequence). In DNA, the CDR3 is TGTGCCAGTAGTCCAGGGTTTGGAAACACCATATATTTT. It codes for CASSPGFGNTIYF. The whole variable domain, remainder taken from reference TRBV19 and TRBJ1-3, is DGGITQSPKYLFRKEGQNVTLSCEQNLNHDAMYWYRQDPGQGLRLIYYSQIVNDFQKGDIAEGYSVSREKKESFPLTVTSAQKNPTAFYLCASSPGFGNTIYFGEGSWLTVV.

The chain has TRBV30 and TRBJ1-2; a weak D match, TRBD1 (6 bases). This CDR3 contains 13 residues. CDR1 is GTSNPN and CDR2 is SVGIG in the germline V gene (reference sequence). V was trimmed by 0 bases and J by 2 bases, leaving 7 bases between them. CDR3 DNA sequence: TGTGCCTGGAGTGTAACAGGGAACTATGGCTACACCTTC. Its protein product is CAWSVTGNYGYTF. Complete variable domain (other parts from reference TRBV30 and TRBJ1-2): SQTIHQWPATLVQPVGSPLSLECTVEGTSNPNLYWYRQAAGRGLQLLFYSVGIGQISSEVPQNLSASRPQDRQFILSSKKLLLSDSGFYLCAWSVTGNYGYTFGSGTRLTVV.

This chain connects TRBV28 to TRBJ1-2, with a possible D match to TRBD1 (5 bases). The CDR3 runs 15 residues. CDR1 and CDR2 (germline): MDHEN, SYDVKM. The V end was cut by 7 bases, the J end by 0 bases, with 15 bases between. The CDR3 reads CASILGGAANYGYTF. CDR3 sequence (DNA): TGTGCCAGCATCCTCGGAGGGGCAGCTAACTATGGCTACACCTTC.

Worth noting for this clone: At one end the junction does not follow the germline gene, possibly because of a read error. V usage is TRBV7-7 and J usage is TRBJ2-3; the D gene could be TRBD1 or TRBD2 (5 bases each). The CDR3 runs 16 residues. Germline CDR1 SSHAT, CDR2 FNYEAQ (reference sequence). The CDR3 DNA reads TGTGCTAGCAGCTTAGGGGCAGCTCTAGCCGCAGATACGCAGTATTTT. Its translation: CASSLGAALAADTQYF.

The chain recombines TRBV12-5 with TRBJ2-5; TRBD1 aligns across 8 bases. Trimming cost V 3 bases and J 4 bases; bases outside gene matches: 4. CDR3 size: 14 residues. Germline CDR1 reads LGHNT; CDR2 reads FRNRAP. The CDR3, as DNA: TGTGCTAGTGGTTTACCCGGGACAGGAGAGACCCAGTACTTC. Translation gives CASGLPGTGETQYF.